This TCR beta chain was identified in a study of blood T cell repertoires in COVID-19. Background on the study: Samples came from the United States, Italy and Spain, spanning acute and convalescent COVID-19.

The method was immunoSEQ multiplex PCR; TCRdb's version includes in-frame clones alone and lacks a portion of them. The table lists 350,000 or so clones, around four fifths of them singletons. This clone was picked up one time. Per the germline V gene, CDR1 is MGHRA and CDR2 is YSYEKL. The CDR3 loop spans 15 amino acids. V lost 4 bases to trimming and J lost 4 bases; unmatched junction nucleotides: 7. The sequence was collected from a man aged 25-45 years with active or convalescent COVID-19. Sequencing was done on a sample of peripheral blood. The rearrangement joins TRBV4-1 to TRBJ2-7, with 10 bases fitting TRBD1. The CDR3 nucleotides read TGCGCCAGCAGCCTCAACCCGGGACAGGGGTACGAGCAGTACTTC. Amino acid sequence: CASSLNPGQGYEQYF.